The TCR beta chain described here comes from a study of patients and donors after allogeneic stem cell transplantation. TCRdb reanalysed the RT-PCR reads using MiXCR and keeps one entry per CDR3 protein. In the table there are fewer than 500,000 distinct CDR3 sequences, 16% of which are singletons. The CDR3 contains 13 residues. CDR1 SQVTM and CDR2 ANQGSEA come from the germline V gene. The germline V and J ends were trimmed by 5 bases and 4 bases, with 13 bases remaining between them. This clonotype was seen only a few times. Source material: blood, either unsorted or a sorted T cell fraction (not recorded which). The V gene is TRBV29-1, the J gene TRBJ2-3; D is ambiguous. The TCR was taken from a human donor who was either an allogeneic HSCT recipient or a stem cell or donor lymphocyte infusion donor (not recorded which). It is not recorded whose cells these are; they may come from a transplant donor. In DNA form, the CDR3 reads TGCAGCGTTAGCCGGGCCGCCGCAGATACGCAGTATTTT. Translated, it gives CSVSRAAADTQYF.